This T cell receptor (beta chain) was retrieved from a study of shared clonotypes between healthy human individuals. This was a deep-level run. The genomic DNA of each subset was split evenly across several immunoSEQ plates. Profiling relied on immunoSEQ multiplex PCR, and the TCRdb table lists in-frame clones only, not all of them. The repertoire has around 510,000 clones, around 81% of them found once; the top ten carry more than 10%. A single count supports this clone. Trimming at V came to 1 base and at J to 6 bases, leaving 6 bases not matched to a gene. CDR1 and CDR2 from the germline V gene are SGHTA and FQGTGA. This CDR3 region has 15 residues. Genomic DNA of unsorted samples came from roughly 90 million PBMCs.

The receptor's source is a woman aged 40 to 55 in good health. Some clones in this sample may be carry-over from other donors' samples. Specimen: PBMCs. This chain connects TRBV7-3 to TRBJ2-1; 7 bases match TRBD1. CDR3 region: CASSLIRQGPNEQFF. The CDR3 region has the DNA TGTGCCAGCAGCTTAATCAGACAGGGACCCAATGAGCAGTTCTTC.